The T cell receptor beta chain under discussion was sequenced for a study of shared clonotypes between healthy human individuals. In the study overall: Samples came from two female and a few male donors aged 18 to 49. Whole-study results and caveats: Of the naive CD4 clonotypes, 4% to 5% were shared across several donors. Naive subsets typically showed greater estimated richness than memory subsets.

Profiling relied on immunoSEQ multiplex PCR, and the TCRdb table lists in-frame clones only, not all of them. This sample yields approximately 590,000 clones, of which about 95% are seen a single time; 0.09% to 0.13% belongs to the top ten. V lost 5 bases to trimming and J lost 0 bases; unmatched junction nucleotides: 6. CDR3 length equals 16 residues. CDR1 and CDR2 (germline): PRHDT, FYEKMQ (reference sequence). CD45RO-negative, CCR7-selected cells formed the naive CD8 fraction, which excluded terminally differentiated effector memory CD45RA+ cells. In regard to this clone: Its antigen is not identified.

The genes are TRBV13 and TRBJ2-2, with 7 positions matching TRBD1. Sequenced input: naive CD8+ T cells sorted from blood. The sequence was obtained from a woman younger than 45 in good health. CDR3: CASSPGDSPNTGELFF. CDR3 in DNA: TGTGCCAGCAGCCCAGGGGACAGCCCGAACACCGGGGAGCTGTTTTTT.